This T cell receptor beta chain was identified in a study of blood T cell repertoires in COVID-19. Overall study: PBMCs, B-cell-depleted T cells, or T cells were the source of the cDNA or gDNA that made up the material.

The data were produced by immunoSEQ multiplex PCR, yet TCRdb's version contains in-frame clones alone and is incomplete. The sample holds some 300,000 clones, approximately 89% seen once. CDR1 is ENHRY and CDR2 is SYGVKD in the germline V gene. The CDR3 is made up of 17 amino acids. J was trimmed by 4 bases and V by 6 bases; bases with no gene match: 12. Sequenced input: peripheral blood. The chain links TRBV10-3 to TRBJ2-2; TRBD2 matches at 9 bases. This sequence originates from a woman in her 30s who had recovered from COVID-19. CDR3 loop: CAIRGYGSGGGTGELFF. CDR3 DNA sequence: TGTGCCATCAGGGGATACGGTAGCGGGGGTGGCACCGGGGAGCTGTTTTTT.